This T cell receptor beta chain was retrieved from a study of shared clonotypes between healthy human individuals. Looking at the study overall: A donor's plate count was three for CD4 naive and three for CD4 memory; CD8 naive had two and CD8 memory one. Study-level findings and limits: Sampling covered nothing but blood. Tissue TCR repertoires likely differ from those found in blood. Shared clonotypes: approximately 5.3% naive CD4, around 3.4% naive CD8, around 2.2% memory CD4, approximately 0.37% memory CD8.

In the case of this clone: Antigen: not known.

Clones were sequenced by immunoSEQ multiplex PCR, and TCRdb holds only the in-frame ones, with some missing. Among some 2.1 million clones listed, approximately 95% were seen once. The authors divided CD4+ cells into CD45RA+ naive and CD45RA-negative memory subsets. The V gene end was trimmed by 5 bases and the J gene end by 6 bases; junction bases not matched to a gene: 12. Germline CDR1 is SGHVS and CDR2 is FQNEAQ. CDR3 length: 16 residues. The sequenced sample consisted of naive CD4+ T cells sorted from blood. Stated subset: CD45RA+ positively selected. The rearrangement links TRBV7-8 to TRBJ2-3; 9 nucleotides agree with TRBD1. The origin of this receptor is a man between 18 and 35 years old in good health. The CDR3 DNA reads as TGTGCCAGCAGCAGAGGACAGGGGAGGTTTGTGGATACGCAGTATTTT. Protein: CASSRGQGRFVDTQYF.